These 29 T cell receptor beta chains were all obtained from the same sample, sequenced in a study of cytomegalovirus exposure and HLA in healthy donors. Primers for the PCR totalled 60 Vbeta and 13 Jbeta. Clones were sequenced by immunoSEQ multiplex PCR, and TCRdb holds only the in-frame ones, with some missing. The sample holds about 76,000 clones, approximately 80% seen once. The sequenced sample consisted of PBMCs. The source is a woman aged 40 to 55 in good health and CMV-seropositive.

This clone came up once. The chain employs TRBV4-2 and TRBJ1-2, with 9 bases fitting TRBD1. CDR1 and CDR2 from the germline V gene are LGHNA and YNFKEQ. The V and J ends lost 4 bases and 7 bases, in that order; junction bases with no gene match: 4. CDR3 length equals 13 residues. The chain's CDR3 is CASSPGQGTGYTF. The DNA for the CDR3 is TGTGCCAGCAGCCCAGGACAGGGGACTGGCTACACCTTC.

The J gene is TRBJ1-2, the V gene TRBV4-2, with 7 nucleotides matching TRBD1. The CDR3 totals 14 residues. V lost 1 base and J lost 7; bases outside the gene matches: 6. Per the germline V gene, CDR1 is LGHNA and CDR2 is YNFKEQ. Written as DNA, the CDR3 is TGTGCCAGCAGCCAAGTGGAGGGGGCAAGTGGCTACACCTTC. Translation gives CASSQVEGASGYTF.

This clone was seen a few times. The chain's CDR3 is CASSLGGARNEQFF. CDR3 nucleotides: TGCGCCAGCAGCTTGGGTGGGGCGAGGAATGAGCAGTTCTTC. V gene TRBV5-1 combines with J gene TRBJ2-1, with D perhaps TRBD1 (5 bases). The germline V gene has CDR1 SGHRS and CDR2 YFSETQ. This CDR3 spans 14 amino acids. Trimming left V 0 bases short and J 7 bases short, with 11 bases between.

The chain joins TRBV19 to TRBJ2-1; TRBD1 aligns across 7 bases. Per the germline V gene, CDR1 is LNHDA and CDR2 is SQIVND (reference sequence). The trim removed 1 base at V and 6 bases at J, leaving 3 bases unmatched. The CDR3 runs to 14 residues. CDR3 region: CASSIVDRSNEQFF. The CDR3 DNA reads as TGTGCCAGTAGTATAGTGGACAGGTCCAATGAGCAGTTCTTC.

The chain carries TRBV19 and TRBJ2-3; 9 bases line up with TRBD1. CDR1 is LNHDA, CDR2 SQIVND, per germline (reference sequence). The CDR3 extends over 14 amino acids. J gave up 4 bases and V 6 bases, and 5 bases lay outside the gene matches. Here the CDR3 reads CASRTGGFSDTQYF. CDR3 sequence (DNA): TGTGCCAGTAGAACAGGGGGCTTTTCAGATACGCAGTATTTT.

The chain couples TRBV11-2 to TRBJ2-3; TRBD2 agrees at 7 bases. CDR3 length: 16 residues. J was trimmed by 7 bases and V by 2 bases; bases with no gene match: 12. Germline V gene sequence: CDR1 SGHAT, CDR2 FQNNGV. CDR3 DNA sequence: TGTGCCAGCAGCTTAAGGGGACTACCAACCAATAATACGCAGTATTTT. It is translated as CASSLRGLPTNNTQYF.

V gene TRBV5-1 combines with J gene TRBJ2-3; 7 nucleotides align to TRBD2. The length of the CDR3 is 15 residues. The ends lost 0 bases at V and 4 bases at J; junction bases unmatched: 5. The germline V gene encodes CDR1 SGHRS and CDR2 YFSETQ. CDR3 sequence: CASSLGGGVADTQYF. In DNA, the CDR3 is TGCGCCAGCAGCTTGGGGGGAGGGGTCGCAGATACGCAGTATTTT.

There are a few counts of this clone. The V call is TRBV5-1, the J call TRBJ1-2; 7 nucleotides agree with TRBD1. The CDR3 is made up of 13 amino acids. Per the germline V gene, CDR1 is SGHRS and CDR2 is YFSETQ. Trimming cost V 4 bases and J 8 bases; bases outside gene matches: 8. CDR3 sequence: CASSAGTEDGYTF. In DNA, the CDR3 is TGCGCCAGCAGCGCCGGGACAGAAGACGGCTACACCTTC.

The chain couples TRBV28 to TRBJ2-2; 10 bases map to TRBD1. Germline CDR1 and CDR2: MDHEN and SYDVKM. J gave up 4 bases and V 4 bases, and 12 bases lay outside the gene matches. The CDR3 has 18 residues. DNA of the CDR3: TGTGCCAGCAGTTCTGCTCTTTATTGGACAGGGGGCACCGGGGAGCTGTTTTTT. Protein product: CASSSALYWTGGTGELFF.

The genes are TRBV5-1 and TRBJ2-1, with 10 bases aligning to TRBD2. The germline V gene encodes CDR1 SGHRS and CDR2 YFSETQ. The CDR3 contains 18 residues. After removal of 2 bases from V and 8 bases from J, the junction contained 16 bases not matched to a gene. The CDR3 region has the DNA TGCGCCAGCAGCTTAAAAATTATAGCGGGGGGCCTCTTATATGAGCAGTTCTTC. Protein: CASSLKIIAGGLLYEQFF.

This chain uses TRBV6-1 with TRBJ2-7, with 7 bases lining up with TRBD1. Looked up from germline, CDR1 is MNHNS and CDR2 is SASEGT. This CDR3 is built from 13 residues. The V and J ends lost 6 bases and 2 bases, in that order; junction bases with no gene match: 4. CDR3 protein: CASSRDRTYEQYF. The CDR3 DNA sequence: TGTGCCAGCAGCCGGGACAGAACCTACGAGCAGTACTTC.

V usage is TRBV10-3 and J usage is TRBJ2-2; TRBD1 aligns across 8 bases. The CDR3 is 13 amino acids. In germline, CDR1 is ENHRY, CDR2 SYGVKD. V shed 10 bases, J shed 5 bases, and the junction held 6 bases outside the gene matches. CDR3: CATRQGLTGELFF. CDR3 DNA: TGTGCCACGCGACAGGGGCTGACCGGGGAGCTGTTTTTT.

V is TRBV27 and J is TRBJ2-3; TRBD1 matches at 7 bases. CDR3 length: 13 amino acids. Germline trimming cut 10 bases from V and 2 bases from J; bases unmatched to any gene: 6. Germline V gene sequence: CDR1 MNHEY, CDR2 SMNVEV (reference sequence). The CDR3 region is CATRGQDTDTQYF. In nucleotides, the CDR3 is TGTGCCACCCGAGGACAGGACACAGATACGCAGTATTTT.

On this clone: At one end the junction does not follow the germline gene, possibly because of a read error. This chain links TRBV7-2 with TRBJ2-7, with 7 bases lining up with TRBD2. Germline V lookup: CDR1 SGHTA, CDR2 FQGNSA. The CDR3 contains 13 residues. The CDR3 sequence: CASSLAAFYEQYF. The CDR3 DNA reads as TGTGCCAGCAGCCTAGCGGCCTTCTACGAGCAGTACTTC.

This clone was seen a handful of times. The chain combines TRBV15 with TRBJ2-3; 11 positions agree with TRBD1. Germline V gives CDR1 LNHNV, CDR2 YYDKDF (reference sequence). V shed 1 base, J shed 3 bases, and the junction held 3 bases outside the gene matches. The CDR3 runs 16 residues. The CDR3 DNA reads as TGTGCCACCAGCAGAGGGGGGACAGGGGGAACAGATACGCAGTATTTT. Residues: CATSRGGTGGTDTQYF. The full variable domain, in which reference TRBV15 and TRBJ2-3 provide the parts outside the CDR3, is DAMVIQNPRYQVTQFGKPVTLSCSQTLNHNVMYWYQQKSSQAPKLLFHYYDKDFNNEADTPDNFQSRRPNTSFCFLDIRSPGLGDTAMYLCATSRGGTGGTDTQYFGPGTRLTVL.

The gene calls are TRBV5-6 and TRBJ1-3; 7 bases match TRBD1. CDR1 and CDR2 from the germline V gene are SGHDT and YYEEEE. The CDR3 has 14 residues. V gave up 4 bases and J gave up 2 bases; unmatched junction bases: 3. This chain's CDR3 is CASSRTGPGNTIYF. As DNA, the CDR3 is TGTGCCAGCAGCAGGACAGGACCTGGAAACACCATATATTTT.

This chain connects TRBV5-4 to TRBJ2-5, with 10 nucleotides matching TRBD2. The CDR3 runs 14 residues. The germline CDR1 and CDR2 sequences are SGHNT and YYREEE (reference sequence). The junction had 1 base not matched to a gene; V was cut back by 0 bases and J by 5 bases. As DNA, the CDR3 is TGTGCCAGCAGCTTGGTTAGCGGGGGGGAGACCCAGTACTTC. It specifies CASSLVSGGETQYF.

This clone was observed a handful of times. V gene TRBV28 combines with J gene TRBJ1-6; D may be TRBD1 (6 bases). The germline V and J ends were trimmed by 6 bases and 9 bases, with 15 bases remaining between them. The CDR3 sequence is 14 residues long. From germline, CDR1 is MDHEN and CDR2 SYDVKM. The CDR3 loop is CASRPSQGSSPLHF. The CDR3 DNA is TGTGCCAGCAGGCCGTCGCAGGGGAGTTCACCCCTCCACTTT.

CDR3 amino acids: CASSPRDRAGNTIYF. CDR3 nucleotides: TGTGCCAGCAGCCCCCGGGACAGAGCTGGAAACACCATATATTTT. The chain joins TRBV9 to TRBJ1-3; 7 nucleotides align to TRBD1. Germline V CDR1 and CDR2: SGDLS, YYNGEE. This CDR3 spans 15 amino acids. Trimming removed 4 bases from V and 2 bases from J; junction bases left unmatched: 6. Filled out from reference TRBV9 and TRBJ1-3, the complete variable domain reads DSGVTQTPKHLITATGQRVTLRCSPRSGDLSVYWYQQSLDQGLQFLIQYYNGEERAKGNILERFSAQQFPDLHSELNLSSLELGDSALYFCASSPRDRAGNTIYFGEGSWLTVV.

The genes are TRBV28 and TRBJ1-5; D possibly corresponds to TRBD1 (6 bases). In germline, CDR1 is MDHEN, CDR2 SYDVKM. Trimming cost V 3 bases and J 6 bases, with 12 bases left between them. CDR3 length equals 14 residues. In DNA form, the CDR3 reads TGTGCCAGCAGTTTGATTGGGGGCGGTCAGCCCCAGCATTTT. It translates to CASSLIGGGQPQHF.

This chain joins TRBV4-3 and TRBJ1-6; D is perhaps TRBD1 (6 bases). The germline gives CDR1 LGHNA, CDR2 YSLEER. This CDR3 has 15 residues. V lost 4 bases and J 6 bases, leaving 13 bases between the germline ends. This chain's CDR3 is CASSRADSINSPLHF. CDR3 sequence (DNA): TGCGCCAGCAGCCGAGCGGACAGCATTAATTCACCCCTCCACTTT.

The chain carries TRBV7-9 and TRBJ2-7, with TRBD2 matching over 8 bases. This CDR3 has 14 residues. V was pared by 5 bases and J by 2 bases, with 5 bases of the junction left unmatched. Per the germline V gene, CDR1 is SEHNR and CDR2 is FQNEAQ (reference sequence). The CDR3 bases are TGTGCCAGCAGCCGCGGGGGGCTTGCCTACGAGCAGTACTTC. It encodes CASSRGGLAYEQYF.

This chain links TRBV28 with TRBJ1-4, with 11 positions matching TRBD1. Germline assignment: CDR1 MDHEN and CDR2 SYDVKM. With V trimmed by 5 bases and J by 7 bases, 6 bases remained unmatched. This CDR3 region has 15 residues. The CDR3 sequence is CASSGRTGGVEKLFF. DNA for the CDR3: TGTGCCAGCAGTGGGCGGACAGGGGGCGTTGAAAAACTGTTTTTT.

V and J are TRBV4-3 and TRBJ2-7; D is perhaps TRBD1 (6 bases). Germline V gene lookup returns CDR1 LGHNA and CDR2 YSLEER. The V gene lost 0 bases and the J gene lost 2 bases, with 8 bases spanning the gap. The CDR3 is made up of 14 amino acids. CDR3 protein: CASSQDHRAYEQYF. The DNA of the CDR3 is TGCGCCAGCAGCCAAGACCACAGGGCCTACGAGCAGTACTTC.

The chain has TRBV19 and TRBJ2-5; TRBD2 aligns across 9 bases. The CDR3 is 17 amino acids. CDR1 LNHDA and CDR2 SQIVND come from the germline V gene (reference sequence). Trimming took 3 bases from V and 4 from J; bases not matched to a gene: 12. The CDR3 sequence is CASSIVGGSGGRETQYF. CDR3 bases: TGTGCCAGTAGTATCGTGGGGGGCAGCGGGGGGCGAGAGACCCAGTACTTC.

V is TRBV6-6 and J is TRBJ2-3; 9 bases line up with TRBD1. Germline V gene lookup returns CDR1 MNHNY and CDR2 SVGAGI (reference sequence). Trimming removed 7 bases from V and 3 bases from J; junction bases left unmatched: 5. The CDR3 spans 14 residues. The CDR3: CASNRDRVTDTQYF. CDR3 sequence (DNA): TGTGCCAGCAACCGGGACAGGGTAACAGATACGCAGTATTTT.

The V call is TRBV19, the J call TRBJ2-1; the match to TRBD2 covers 8 bases. The CDR3 covers 15 residues. With V trimmed by 1 base and J by 8 bases, 7 bases remained unmatched. Germline loops: CDR1 LNHDA, CDR2 SQIVND (reference sequence). The CDR3 DNA reads TGTGCCAGTAGTATAGGGGACTCAGCGGGAGATGAGCAGTTCTTC. Protein product: CASSIGDSAGDEQFF.

The chain uses TRBV20-1 and TRBJ2-1; D not certain. Germline CDR1 reads DFQATT; CDR2 reads SNEGSKA (reference sequence). The germline V and J ends were trimmed by 1 base and 8 bases, with 6 bases remaining between them. CDR3 length: 11 amino acids. The CDR3 coding sequence is TGCAGTGCTAGAGCCCCGTATGAGCAGTTCTTC. Translating it yields CSARAPYEQFF.

J is TRBJ2-1 and V is TRBV18; TRBD1 might be the D (6 bases). V lost 2 bases and J 3 bases, leaving 11 bases between the germline ends. CDR1 and CDR2 (germline): KGHSH, LQKENI. The CDR3 length is 15 residues. The CDR3 reads CASSPSGQIYNEQFF. Here the CDR3 DNA reads TGTGCCAGCTCACCATCTGGACAGATCTACAATGAGCAGTTCTTC.